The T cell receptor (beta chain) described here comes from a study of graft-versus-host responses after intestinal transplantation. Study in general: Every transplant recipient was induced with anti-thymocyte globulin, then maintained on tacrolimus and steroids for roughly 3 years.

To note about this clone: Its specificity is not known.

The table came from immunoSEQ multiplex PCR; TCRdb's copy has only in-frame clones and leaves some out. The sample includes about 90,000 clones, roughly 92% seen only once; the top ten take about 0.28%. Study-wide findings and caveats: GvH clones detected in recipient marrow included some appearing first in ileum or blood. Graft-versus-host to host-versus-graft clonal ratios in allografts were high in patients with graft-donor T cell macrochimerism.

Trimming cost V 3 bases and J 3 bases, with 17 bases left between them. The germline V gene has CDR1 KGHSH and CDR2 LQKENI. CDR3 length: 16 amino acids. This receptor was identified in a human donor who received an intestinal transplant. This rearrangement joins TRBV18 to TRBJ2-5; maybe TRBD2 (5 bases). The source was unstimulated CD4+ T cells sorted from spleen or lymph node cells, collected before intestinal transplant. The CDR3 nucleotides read TGTGCCAGCTCACCGACCACCCGGAGGATCAAAGAGACCCAGTACTTC. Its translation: CASSPTTRRIKETQYF.